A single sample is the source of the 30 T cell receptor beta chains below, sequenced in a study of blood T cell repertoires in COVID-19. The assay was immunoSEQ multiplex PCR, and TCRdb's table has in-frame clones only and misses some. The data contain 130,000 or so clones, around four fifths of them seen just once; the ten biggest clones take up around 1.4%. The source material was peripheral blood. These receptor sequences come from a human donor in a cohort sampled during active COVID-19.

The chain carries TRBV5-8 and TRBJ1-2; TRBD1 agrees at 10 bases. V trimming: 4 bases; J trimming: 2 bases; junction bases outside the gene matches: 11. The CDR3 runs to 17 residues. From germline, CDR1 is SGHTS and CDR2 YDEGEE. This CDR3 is CASSRRNSGQGNYGYTF. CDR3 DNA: TGTGCCAGCAGCCGGAGGAATTCGGGACAGGGGAACTATGGCTACACCTTC.

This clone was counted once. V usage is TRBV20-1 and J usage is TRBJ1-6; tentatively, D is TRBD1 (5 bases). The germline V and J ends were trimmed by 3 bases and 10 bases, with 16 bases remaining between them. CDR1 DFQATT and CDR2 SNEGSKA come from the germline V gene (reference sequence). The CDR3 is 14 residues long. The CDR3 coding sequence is TGCAGTGCTAGTCTCGCACACGGGGGGTCACCCCTCCACTTT. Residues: CSASLAHGGSPLHF.

In nucleotides, the CDR3 is TGTGCCAGCAGTTACCAAGGGGGAACGAACACCGGGGAGCTGTTTTTT. It specifies CASSYQGGTNTGELFF. V gene TRBV6-5 combines with J gene TRBJ2-2, with D perhaps TRBD1 (6 bases). Germline values: CDR1 MNHEY, CDR2 SVGAGI. The length of the CDR3 is 16 residues. The V and J ends lost 2 bases and 0 bases respectively, with 10 bases between them.

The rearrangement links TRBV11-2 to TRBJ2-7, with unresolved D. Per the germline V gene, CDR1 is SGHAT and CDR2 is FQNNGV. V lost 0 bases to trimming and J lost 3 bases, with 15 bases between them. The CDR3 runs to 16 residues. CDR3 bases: TGTGCCAGCAGCTTAGATCTGTACAGTACCCTCTACGAGCAGTACTTC. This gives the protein CASSLDLYSTLYEQYF.

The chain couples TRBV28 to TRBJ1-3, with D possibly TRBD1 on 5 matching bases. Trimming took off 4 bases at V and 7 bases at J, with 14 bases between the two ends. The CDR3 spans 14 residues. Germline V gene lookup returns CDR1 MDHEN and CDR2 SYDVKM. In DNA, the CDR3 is TGTGCCAGCAGTTCAAAGGTGGGGGGGAACACCATATATTTT. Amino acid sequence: CASSSKVGGNTIYF.

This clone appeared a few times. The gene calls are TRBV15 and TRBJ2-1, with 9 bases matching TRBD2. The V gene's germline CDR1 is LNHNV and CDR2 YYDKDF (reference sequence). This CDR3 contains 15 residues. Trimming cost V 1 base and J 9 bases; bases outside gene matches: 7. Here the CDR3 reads CATSRGLAGVTEQFF. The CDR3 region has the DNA TGTGCCACCAGCAGAGGGTTAGCGGGAGTAACTGAGCAGTTCTTC.

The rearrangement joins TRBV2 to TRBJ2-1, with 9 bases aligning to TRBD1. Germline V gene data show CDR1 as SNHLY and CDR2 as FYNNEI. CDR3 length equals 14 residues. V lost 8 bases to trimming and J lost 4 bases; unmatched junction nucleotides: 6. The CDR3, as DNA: TGTGCCAGCCGAGGACAGGGGCGATACAATGAGCAGTTCTTC. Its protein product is CASRGQGRYNEQFF.

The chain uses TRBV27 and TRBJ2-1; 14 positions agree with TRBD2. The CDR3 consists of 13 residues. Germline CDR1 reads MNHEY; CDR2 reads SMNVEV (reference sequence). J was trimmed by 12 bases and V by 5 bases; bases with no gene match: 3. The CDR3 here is CASSPTSGRAQFF. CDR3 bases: TGTGCCAGCAGTCCGACTAGCGGGAGGGCGCAGTTCTTC.

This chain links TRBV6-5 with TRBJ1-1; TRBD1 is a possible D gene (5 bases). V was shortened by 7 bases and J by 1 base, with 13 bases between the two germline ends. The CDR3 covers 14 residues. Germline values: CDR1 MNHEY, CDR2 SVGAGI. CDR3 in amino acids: CASTIQESNTEAFF. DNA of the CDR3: TGTGCCAGCACCATACAGGAATCGAACACTGAAGCTTTCTTT.

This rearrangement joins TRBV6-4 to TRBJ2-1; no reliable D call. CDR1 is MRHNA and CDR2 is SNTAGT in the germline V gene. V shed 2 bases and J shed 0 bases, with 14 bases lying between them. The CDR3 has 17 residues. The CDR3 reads CASSDRPFSSSYNEQFF. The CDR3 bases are TGTGCCAGCAGTGACAGGCCCTTTTCTAGCTCCTACAATGAGCAGTTCTTC.

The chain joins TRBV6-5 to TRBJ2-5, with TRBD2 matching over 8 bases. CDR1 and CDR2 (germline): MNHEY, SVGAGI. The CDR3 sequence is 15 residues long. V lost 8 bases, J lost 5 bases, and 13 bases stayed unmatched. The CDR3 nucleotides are TGTGCCAGCGCCAAGGGGGTAGCGGGATTGGAGACCCAGTACTTC. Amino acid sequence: CASAKGVAGLETQYF.

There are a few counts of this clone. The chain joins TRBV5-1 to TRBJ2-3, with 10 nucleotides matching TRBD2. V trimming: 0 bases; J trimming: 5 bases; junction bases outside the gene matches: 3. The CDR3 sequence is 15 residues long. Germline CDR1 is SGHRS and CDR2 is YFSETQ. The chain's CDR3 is CASSLAAGGGDTQYF. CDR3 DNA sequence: TGCGCCAGCAGCTTGGCAGCGGGAGGGGGAGATACGCAGTATTTT.

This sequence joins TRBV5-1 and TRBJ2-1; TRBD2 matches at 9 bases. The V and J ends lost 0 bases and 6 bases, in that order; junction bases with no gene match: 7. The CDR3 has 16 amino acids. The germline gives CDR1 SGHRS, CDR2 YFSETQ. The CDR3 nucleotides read TGCGCCAGCAGCTTGGCGGTCGGTAGCGGGAGCAATGAGCAGTTCTTC. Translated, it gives CASSLAVGSGSNEQFF.

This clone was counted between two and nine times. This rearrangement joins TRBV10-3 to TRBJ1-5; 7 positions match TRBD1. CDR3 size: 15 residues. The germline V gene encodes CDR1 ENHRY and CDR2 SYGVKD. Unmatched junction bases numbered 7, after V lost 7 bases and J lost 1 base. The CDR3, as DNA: TGTGCCATCACCTCGACAGGGTTGAGCAATCAGCCCCAGCATTTT. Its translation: CAITSTGLSNQPQHF.

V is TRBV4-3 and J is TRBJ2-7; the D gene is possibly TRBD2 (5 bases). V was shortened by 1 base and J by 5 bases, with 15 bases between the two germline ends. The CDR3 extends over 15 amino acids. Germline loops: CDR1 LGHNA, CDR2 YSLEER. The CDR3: CASSQVIDGRDEQYF. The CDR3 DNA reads TGCGCCAGCAGCCAAGTTATAGACGGGCGGGACGAGCAGTACTTC.

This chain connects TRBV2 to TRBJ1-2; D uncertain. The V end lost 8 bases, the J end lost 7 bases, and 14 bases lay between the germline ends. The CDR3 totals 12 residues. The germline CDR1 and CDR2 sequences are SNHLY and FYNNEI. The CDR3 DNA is TGTGCCAGCGAGGGTTTTCGAAGTGGCTACACCTTC. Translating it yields CASEGFRSGYTF.

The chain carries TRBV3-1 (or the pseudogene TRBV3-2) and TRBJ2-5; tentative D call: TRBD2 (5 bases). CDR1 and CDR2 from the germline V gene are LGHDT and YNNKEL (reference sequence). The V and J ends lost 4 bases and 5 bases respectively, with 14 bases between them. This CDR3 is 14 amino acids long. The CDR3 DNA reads TGTGCCAGCAGCCTAAGAGGGCTAGTTGAGACCCAGTACTTC. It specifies CASSLRGLVETQYF.

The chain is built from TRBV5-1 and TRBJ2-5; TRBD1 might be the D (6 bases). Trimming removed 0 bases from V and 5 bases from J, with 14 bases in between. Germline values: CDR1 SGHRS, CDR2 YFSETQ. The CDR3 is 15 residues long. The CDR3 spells CASSLGGQLKETQYF. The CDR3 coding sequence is TGCGCCAGCAGCTTGGGGGGGCAGCTTAAGGAGACCCAGTACTTC.

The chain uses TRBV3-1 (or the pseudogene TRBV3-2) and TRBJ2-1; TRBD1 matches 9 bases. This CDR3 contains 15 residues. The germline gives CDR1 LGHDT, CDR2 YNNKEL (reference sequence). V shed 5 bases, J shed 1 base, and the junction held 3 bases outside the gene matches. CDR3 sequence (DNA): TGTGCCAGCAGCAGGGACAGGGAGTCCTACAATGAGCAGTTCTTC. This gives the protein CASSRDRESYNEQFF.

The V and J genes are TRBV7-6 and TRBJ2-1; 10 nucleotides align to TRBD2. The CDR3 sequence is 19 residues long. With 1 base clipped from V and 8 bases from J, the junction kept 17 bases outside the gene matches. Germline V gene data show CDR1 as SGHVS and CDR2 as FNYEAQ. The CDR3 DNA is TGTGCCAGCAGCTTAGAGGCGGTGGCGAGCGGGAGGGCCAGAGATGAGCAGTTCTTC. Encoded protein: CASSLEAVASGRARDEQFF. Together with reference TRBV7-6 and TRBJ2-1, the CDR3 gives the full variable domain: GAGVSQSPRYKVTKRGQDVALRCDPISGHVSLYWYRQALGQGPEFLTYFNYEAQQDKSGLPNDRFSAERPEGSISTLTIQRTEQRDSAMYRCASSLEAVASGRARDEQFFGPGTRLTVL.

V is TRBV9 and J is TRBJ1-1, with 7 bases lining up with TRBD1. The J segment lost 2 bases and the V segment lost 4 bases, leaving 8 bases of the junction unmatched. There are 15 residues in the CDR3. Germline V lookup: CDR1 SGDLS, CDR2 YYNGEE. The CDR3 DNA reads TGTGCCAGCAGCAACCAGGGGGTGGGCAACACTGAAGCTTTCTTT. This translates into CASSNQGVGNTEAFF.

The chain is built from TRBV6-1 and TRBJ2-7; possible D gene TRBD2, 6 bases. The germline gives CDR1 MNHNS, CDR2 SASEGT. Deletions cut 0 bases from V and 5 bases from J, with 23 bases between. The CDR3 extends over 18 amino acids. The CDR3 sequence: CASSEARGGIIGKDEQYF. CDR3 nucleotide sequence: TGTGCCAGCAGTGAAGCGCGGGGTGGGATAATCGGGAAAGACGAGCAGTACTTC.

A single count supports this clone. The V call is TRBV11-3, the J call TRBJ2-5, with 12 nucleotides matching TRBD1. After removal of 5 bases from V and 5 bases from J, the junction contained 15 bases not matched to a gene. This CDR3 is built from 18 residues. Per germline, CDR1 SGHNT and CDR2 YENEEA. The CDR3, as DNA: TGTGCCAGCAGCGATGGAACAATCGGGACAGGGGGCTTGGAGACCCAGTACTTC. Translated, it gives CASSDGTIGTGGLETQYF.

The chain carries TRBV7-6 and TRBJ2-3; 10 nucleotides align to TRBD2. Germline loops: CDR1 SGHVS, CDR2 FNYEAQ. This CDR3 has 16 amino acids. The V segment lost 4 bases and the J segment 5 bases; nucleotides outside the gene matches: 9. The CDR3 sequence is CASSSQSGRVKDTQYF. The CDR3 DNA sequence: TGTGCCAGCAGCTCACAGAGCGGGAGGGTGAAAGATACGCAGTATTTT.

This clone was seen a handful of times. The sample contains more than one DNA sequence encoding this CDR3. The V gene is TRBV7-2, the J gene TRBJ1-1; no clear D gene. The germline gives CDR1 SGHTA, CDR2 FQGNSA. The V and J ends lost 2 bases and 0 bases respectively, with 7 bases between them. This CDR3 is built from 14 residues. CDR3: CASSLRVMNTEAFF. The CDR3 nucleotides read TGTGCCAGCAGCTTAAGAGTTATGAACACTGAAGCTTTCTTT.

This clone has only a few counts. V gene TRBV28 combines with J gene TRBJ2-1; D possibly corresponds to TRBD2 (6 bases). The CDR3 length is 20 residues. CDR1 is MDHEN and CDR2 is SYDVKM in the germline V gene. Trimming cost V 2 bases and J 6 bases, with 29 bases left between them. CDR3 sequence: CASSLAGAGLWSGGRNEQFF. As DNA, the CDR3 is TGTGCCAGCAGTTTAGCGGGCGCGGGCTTATGGAGCGGAGGGCGCAATGAGCAGTTCTTC.

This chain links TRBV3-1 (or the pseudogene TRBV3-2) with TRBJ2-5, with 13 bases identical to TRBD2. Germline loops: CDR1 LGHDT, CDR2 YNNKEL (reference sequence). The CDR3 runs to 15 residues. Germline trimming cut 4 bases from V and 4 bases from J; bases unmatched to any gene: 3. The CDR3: CASSLRTSGRETQYF. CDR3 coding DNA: TGTGCCAGCAGCCTCCGGACTAGCGGGAGAGAGACCCAGTACTTC.

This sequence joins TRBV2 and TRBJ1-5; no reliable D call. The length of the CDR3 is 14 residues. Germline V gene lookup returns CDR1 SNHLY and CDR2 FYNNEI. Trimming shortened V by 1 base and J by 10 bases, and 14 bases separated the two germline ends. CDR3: CASSEGWWGEPQHF. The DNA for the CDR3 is TGTGCCAGCAGTGAAGGGTGGTGGGGAGAACCCCAGCATTTT.

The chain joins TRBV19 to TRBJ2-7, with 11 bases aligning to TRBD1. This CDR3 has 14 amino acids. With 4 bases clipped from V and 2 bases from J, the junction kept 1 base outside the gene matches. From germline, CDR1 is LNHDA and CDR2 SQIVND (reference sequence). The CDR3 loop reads CASSTGQGAYEQYF. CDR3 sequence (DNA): TGTGCCAGTAGTACGGGACAGGGGGCCTACGAGCAGTACTTC.

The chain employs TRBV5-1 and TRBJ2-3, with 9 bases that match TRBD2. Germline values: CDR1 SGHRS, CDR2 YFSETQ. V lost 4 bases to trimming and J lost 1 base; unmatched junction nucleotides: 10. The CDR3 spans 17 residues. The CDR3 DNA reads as TGCGCCAGCAGCACGCCTTTAGCGGGAGAGGGCACAGATACGCAGTATTTT. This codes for CASSTPLAGEGTDTQYF.